These 26 T cell receptor beta chains were all obtained from the same sample, sequenced in a study of regulatory T cells in long-lasting Graves disease. Investigators prepared the TCR beta libraries by applying iRepertoire HTBI primers and Arm-PCR of CDR3 regions. TCRdb independently ran MiXCR on the multiplex PCR reads; one entry per CDR3 protein. Altogether fewer than 650,000 distinct CDR3 sequences are present, 15% to 20% being singletons, with the ten largest covering 18%. Time point defined: newly diagnosed GD, antithyroid drugs for less than 3 months. The TCR library was made from RNA extracted from PBMCs. These data were also filed under a second study, of T cells in Graves' hyperthyroidism and ophthalmopathy.

Here the sequenced sample was peripheral blood mononuclear cells (PBMCs), taken at new diagnosis, from a patient treated with antithyroid drugs. The receptors here all came from a woman aged 30 to 39 with Graves disease.

This clonotype was picked up many times. The V call is TRBV7-2, the J call TRBJ2-7; 13 nucleotides align to TRBD2. The V gene end was trimmed by 5 bases and the J gene end by 6 bases; junction bases not matched to a gene: 7. This CDR3 contains 15 residues. The germline CDR1 and CDR2 sequences are SGHTA and FQGNSA. The CDR3 coding sequence is TGTGCCAGCAGCCCTACTAGCGGGAGGGATGGCGAGCAGTACTTC. It codes for CASSPTSGRDGEQYF.

In this sample, this clonotype turned up many times. This rearrangement joins TRBV5-1 to TRBJ2-7; 8 bases line up with TRBD1. With V trimmed by 0 bases and J by 6 bases, 8 bases remained unmatched. The CDR3 totals 15 residues. The V gene's germline CDR1 is SGHRS and CDR2 YFSETQ. The CDR3 loop reads CASSLVQGGTGEQYF. Here the CDR3 DNA reads TGCGCCAGCAGCTTGGTACAGGGGGGTACCGGCGAGCAGTACTTC.

This clonotype was counted only a few times. The genes are TRBV6-1 and TRBJ2-2, with D possibly matching TRBD2 (6 bases). V lost 8 bases to trimming and J lost 5 bases, with 15 bases between them. The V gene's germline CDR1 is MNHNS and CDR2 SASEGT. The CDR3 sequence is 14 residues long. This CDR3 reads CASEMGGGTGELFF. CDR3 sequence (DNA): TGTGCCAGCGAGATGGGGGGTGGGACCGGGGAGCTGTTTTTT.

A word on this clonotype: Germline is not matched at one junction end, which may reflect a read error. The CDR3 here is CASSLVYLGRSTDAQYF. The CDR3 DNA follows: TGTGCCAGCAGCTTAGTATACCTCGGGAGAAGCACAGATGCGCAGTATTTT. The chain joins TRBV7-2 to TRBJ2-3; tentative D call: TRBD2 (6 bases). The V gene's germline CDR1 is SGHTA and CDR2 FQGNSA. The CDR3 runs 17 residues. Drawing the rest from reference TRBV7-2 and TRBJ2-3, the complete variable domain is GAGVSQSPSNKVTEKGKDVELRCDPISGHTALYWYRQSLGQGLEFLIYFQGNSAPDKSGLPSDRFSAERTGGSVSTLTIQRTQQEDSAVYLCASSLVYLGRSTDAQYFGPGTRLTVL.

This clonotype was seen a handful of times. This chain uses TRBV27 with TRBJ1-3; 7 nucleotides agree with TRBD1. V dropped 4 bases and J dropped 4; count of bases not matched to a gene: 16. The CDR3 sequence is 18 residues long. The germline V gene encodes CDR1 MNHEY and CDR2 SMNVEV (reference sequence). This chain's CDR3 is CASSSLRQGLKFGNTIYF. The CDR3, as DNA: TGTGCCAGCAGTTCACTAAGACAGGGTCTAAAATTCGGAAACACCATATATTTT.

This clonotype has just a few counts. V and J are TRBV20-1 and TRBJ1-5, with 8 bases aligning to TRBD1. Trimming removed 6 bases from V and 6 bases from J; junction bases left unmatched: 10. This CDR3 contains 14 residues. The germline V gene encodes CDR1 DFQATT and CDR2 SNEGSKA (reference sequence). The CDR3 DNA reads as TGCAGTGCCCGAGACAGGGGTGTGAGTCAGCCCCAGCATTTT. Its translation is CSARDRGVSQPQHF.

This clonotype was seen many times. The V and J genes are TRBV28 and TRBJ2-7; D gene ambiguous. CDR1 is MDHEN and CDR2 is SYDVKM in the germline V gene. Trimming cost V 1 base and J 4 bases, with 8 bases left between them. The CDR3 contains 13 residues. The CDR3 DNA follows: TGTGCCAGCAGTTTATCGGGCGTGTACGAGCAGTACTTC. Its protein is CASSLSGVYEQYF.

This clonotype has ten or more counts. The chain is built from TRBV28 and TRBJ1-1; TRBD1 agrees at 8 bases. The CDR3 covers 13 residues. Germline V CDR1 and CDR2: MDHEN, SYDVKM. Germline trimming cut 5 bases from V and 5 bases from J; bases unmatched to any gene: 4. CDR3 residues: CASSLTGETEAFF. The CDR3 DNA follows: TGTGCCAGCAGTCTGACAGGGGAGACTGAAGCTTTCTTT. The full variable domain, completed using reference TRBV28 and TRBJ1-1, is DVKVTQSSRYLVKRTGEKVFLECVQDMDHENMFWYRQDPGLGLRLIYFSYDVKMKEKGDIPEGYSVSREKKERFSLILESASTNQTSMYLCASSLTGETEAFFGQGTRLTVV.

At least ten counts were recorded for this clonotype. This chain connects TRBV5-1 to TRBJ2-2, with TRBD2 matching 7 bases. CDR1 is SGHRS, CDR2 YFSETQ, per germline. The trim removed 1 base at V and 10 bases at J, leaving 7 bases unmatched. CDR3 size: 14 residues. The CDR3 nucleotides are TGCGCCAGCAGCTTGCTAGCGGCCGTACAGGAGCTGTTTTTT. Protein product: CASSLLAAVQELFF.

The table lists this clonotype with many counts. The rearrangement uses TRBV6-2 or TRBV6-3 and TRBJ2-3, with D perhaps matching TRBD2 (6 bases). V lost 0 bases, J lost 4 bases, and 20 bases lay in between. The CDR3 consists of 18 residues. Germline CDR1 MNHEY, CDR2 SVGEGT. CDR3 amino acids: CASSYSSFTGRGADTQYF. For the CDR3, the DNA is TGTGCCAGCAGTTACTCGAGCTTCACGGGGCGCGGGGCAGATACGCAGTATTTT.

The table lists this clonotype with a count of one. CDR3 bases: TGTGCCAGCAGCTTCGAAGGGGGCGGCTACACCTTC. Its protein is CASSFEGGGYTF. This chain links TRBV7-9 with TRBJ1-2, with TRBD1 identical over 7 bases. The V segment lost 3 bases and the J segment 8 bases; nucleotides outside the gene matches: 3. This CDR3 is built from 12 residues. Per the germline V gene, CDR1 is SEHNR and CDR2 is FQNEAQ (reference sequence).

The rearrangement uses TRBV29-1 and TRBJ2-4; D unresolved. Germline V lookup: CDR1 SQVTM, CDR2 ANQGSEA. This CDR3 contains 13 residues. The germline V and J ends were trimmed by 1 base and 0 bases, with 4 bases remaining between them. Here the CDR3 reads CSVEGAAKNIQYF. DNA of the CDR3: TGCAGCGTTGAAGGGGCAGCCAAAAACATTCAGTACTTC.

This clonotype was detected many times. V is TRBV25-1 and J is TRBJ1-5; D uncertain. CDR1 is MGHDK and CDR2 is SYGVNS in the germline V gene. The CDR3 extends over 12 amino acids. The V and J ends lost 5 bases and 5 bases respectively, with 7 bases between them. The CDR3: CASSTRDQPQHF. In DNA form, the CDR3 reads TGTGCCAGCAGTACGAGGGATCAGCCCCAGCATTTT.

J is TRBJ2-3 and V is TRBV10-3, with D unclear. V shed 6 bases and J shed 4 bases, with 14 bases lying between them. Germline CDR1 ENHRY, CDR2 SYGVKD. CDR3 length equals 14 residues. Written as DNA, the CDR3 is TGTGCCATCAGGGCCGAGGTCAGTGCAGATACGCAGTATTTT. As protein: CAIRAEVSADTQYF.

This clonotype has ten or more counts. The chain joins TRBV28 to TRBJ2-2, with 8 bases aligning to TRBD2. Germline V gives CDR1 MDHEN, CDR2 SYDVKM. Trimming took 6 bases from V and 2 from J; bases not matched to a gene: 5. The CDR3 extends over 15 amino acids. CDR3 sequence (DNA): TGTGCCAGCAGGTTACTAGCGGAAAACACCGGGGAGCTGTTTTTT. This encodes CASRLLAENTGELFF.

The genes are TRBV7-6 and TRBJ2-5; D call uncertain. V was clipped by 5 bases and J by 4 bases, with 20 bases between them. The CDR3 spans 16 residues. The germline gives CDR1 SGHVS, CDR2 FNYEAQ. The CDR3 spells CASSIQQSGSGETQYF. The DNA for the CDR3 is TGTGCCAGCAGCATACAACAATCGGGCTCGGGAGAGACCCAGTACTTC.

The V call is TRBV24-1, the J call TRBJ2-2; D is undetermined. Germline-derived CDR1 and CDR2 are KGHDR and SFDVKD. This CDR3 is 15 amino acids long. The V and J ends lost 4 bases and 5 bases respectively, with 13 bases between them. The CDR3: CATSELHATTGELFF. The CDR3 DNA is TGTGCCACCAGTGAATTGCACGCCACTACCGGGGAGCTGTTTTTT.

The V call is TRBV11-2, the J call TRBJ2-1, with D perhaps matching TRBD1 (6 bases). The germline V and J ends were trimmed by 6 bases and 9 bases, with 21 bases remaining between them. The germline V gene has CDR1 SGHAT and CDR2 FQNNGV. There are 15 residues in the CDR3. The CDR3 DNA reads as TGTGCCAGCAGTCCCCGATTGGGGGCAAGAGCTGAGCAGTTCTTC. It encodes CASSPRLGARAEQFF.

This clonotype was recorded a few times. The chain couples TRBV24-1 to TRBJ2-1; D gene ambiguous. This CDR3 comprises 16 residues. Germline V gives CDR1 KGHDR, CDR2 SFDVKD. Trimming took off 0 bases at V and 4 bases at J, with 12 bases between the two ends. Written as DNA, the CDR3 is TGTGCCACCAGTGATTTGCCTTCCGGACCGTACAATGAGCAGTTCTTC. This gives the protein CATSDLPSGPYNEQFF.

The V gene is TRBV24-1, the J gene TRBJ2-1, with 9 bases fitting TRBD2. The V gene end was trimmed by 6 bases and the J gene end by 5 bases; junction bases not matched to a gene: 10. The V gene's germline CDR1 is KGHDR and CDR2 SFDVKD. There are 16 residues in the CDR3. CDR3 region: CATSYEAGGWDNEQFF. The CDR3 bases are TGTGCCACCAGTTATGAAGCGGGAGGTTGGGACAATGAGCAGTTCTTC.

This clonotype was observed at least ten times. V gene TRBV12-3 or TRBV12-4 combines with J gene TRBJ1-6; D is unclear. Between the trimmed V and J ends, which lost 5 bases and 7 bases, there was a span of 9 bases. CDR3 length: 13 amino acids. In DNA form, the CDR3 reads TGTGCCAGCAGTCGGACGGAAAATTCACCCCTCCACTTT. Translated, it gives CASSRTENSPLHF.

This clonotype was seen a few times. Its ends do not fully match the called genes, so a read error is possible. The chain has TRBV11-3 and TRBJ1-3; a possible D gene is TRBD1 (5 bases). There are 13 residues in the CDR3. Per germline, CDR1 SGHNT and CDR2 YENEEA. The CDR3 DNA follows: TGTGCCAGCAGCCTCGGGACTGGAAACACCGTATATTTT. The encoded protein is CASSLGTGNTVYF.

This chain joins TRBV7-6 and TRBJ2-4, with D unclear. With 3 bases removed from V and 4 bases from J, the gap between germline ends came to 13 bases. The CDR3 length is 15 residues. Germline loops: CDR1 SGHVS, CDR2 FNYEAQ. CDR3 bases: TGTGCCAGCAGCTTCGCCCCGGGCAGTAAAAACATTCAGTACTTC. The encoded protein is CASSFAPGSKNIQYF.

The V call is TRBV20-1, the J call TRBJ2-7; 7 bases are shared with TRBD2. The CDR3 has 13 amino acids. Germline V CDR1 and CDR2: DFQATT, SNEGSKA (reference sequence). The chain's CDR3 is CIARASGPYEQYF. The CDR3 nucleotides read TGCATTGCAAGGGCTAGCGGTCCCTACGAGCAGTACTTC.

In its sample, this clonotype was seen a few times. The rearrangement uses TRBV6-1 and TRBJ1-4; no reliable D call. From germline, CDR1 is MNHNS and CDR2 SASEGT. The CDR3 has 14 amino acids. V gave up 6 bases and J gave up 0 bases, with 8 bases separating them. CDR3 bases: TGTGCCAGCAGGGGGATTGCAACTAATGAAAAACTGTTTTTT. This codes for CASRGIATNEKLFF.

This clonotype was picked up a small number of times. The rearrangement joins TRBV30 to TRBJ2-7; no definite D call. The CDR3 length is 15 residues. The V end lost 2 bases, the J end lost 1 base, and 15 bases lay between the germline ends. CDR1 and CDR2 (germline): GTSNPN, SVGIG (reference sequence). The CDR3 DNA is TGTGCCTGGAGTAAGTTGGGGATCGAATCCTACGAGCAGTACTTC. It specifies CAWSKLGIESYEQYF.